The 27 T cell receptor beta chains below come from one sample, sequenced in a study of T cells expressing NK-cell markers. TCRdb re-called the 5' RACE reads; one entry per CDR3 protein, DNA not given. The listing contains 300,000 to 500,000 distinct CDR3 sequences. The sample taken for sequencing was blood T cells: a sorted CD56 or NKG2C T cell subset, CD4+ or CD8+ T cells, or bulk PBMC T cells (not recorded which). The source is a woman aged 50 to 65 in good health.

This chain uses TRBV6-5 with TRBJ2-2; TCRdb's assignment of TRBD2 cannot be checked, as there is no DNA. The CDR3 is 17 amino acids. Per the germline V gene, CDR1 is MNHEY and CDR2 is SVGAGI. The CDR3 spells CASRWGSGTGITGELFF.

The chain carries TRBV20-1 and TRBJ1-2. The CDR3 sequence is 13 residues long. The germline CDR1 and CDR2 sequences are DFQATT and SNEGSKA (reference sequence). The CDR3 is CSASISALYGYTF.

The J gene is TRBJ1-1, the V gene TRBV10-3; TCRdb calls TRBD1, which cannot be checked without DNA. From germline, CDR1 is ENHRY and CDR2 SYGVKD. The CDR3 length is 13 residues. The CDR3: CAISDGTGVRAFF.

The chain couples TRBV4-1 to TRBJ2-5; with no DNA, the TCRdb D assignment of TRBD1 cannot be verified. CDR1 MGHRA and CDR2 YSYEKL come from the germline V gene. This CDR3 is 16 amino acids long. CDR3 amino acids: CASSPRTGVDGETQYF.

J is TRBJ2-4 and V is TRBV27; TCRdb selects TRBD1, and the lack of DNA leaves this call unchecked. The CDR3 sequence is 16 residues long. CDR1 MNHEY and CDR2 SMNVEV come from the germline V gene (reference sequence). CDR3 in amino acids: CASSPRQGGGRNIQYF.

This CDR3 reads CASSQVSSGRFQETQYF. This rearrangement joins TRBV3-1 to TRBJ2-5; the TCRdb D gene call, TRBD2, has no DNA to confirm it. The CDR3 totals 17 residues. CDR1 is LGHDT and CDR2 is YNNKEL in the germline V gene (reference sequence).

The chain couples TRBV5-1 to TRBJ1-5. Germline V CDR1 and CDR2: SGHRS, YFSETQ. This CDR3 spans 15 amino acids. The CDR3: CASSPGEARGQPQHF.

The chain is built from TRBV5-6 and TRBJ2-5; the TRBD1 assignment by TCRdb is unverifiable without DNA. The CDR3 runs 13 residues. Germline CDR1 is SGHDT and CDR2 is YYEEEE. This CDR3 is CASSYTPEETQYF.

This sequence joins TRBV7-2 and TRBJ2-1; checking the TCRdb D call of TRBD2 is not possible without DNA. The length of the CDR3 is 16 residues. The germline V gene has CDR1 SGHTA and CDR2 FQGNSA. CDR3 amino acids: CASSSGGGLGFNEQFF.

The CDR3 sequence: CASSQDWGILNEQFF. The chain links TRBV4-1 to TRBJ2-1. The germline V gene has CDR1 MGHRA and CDR2 YSYEKL. The CDR3 has 15 residues.

This rearrangement joins TRBV6-2 or TRBV6-3 to TRBJ2-7; TCRdb names TRBD2, which stays unverified in the absence of DNA. The CDR3 sequence is 13 residues long. Per the germline V gene, CDR1 is MNHEY and CDR2 is SVGEGT. Here the CDR3 reads CASSATSGYEQYF.

The J gene is TRBJ2-2, the V gene TRBV3-1; TCRdb gives TRBD2 as the D gene, but with no DNA this cannot be confirmed. CDR3 length: 15 amino acids. In germline, CDR1 is LGHDT, CDR2 YNNKEL (reference sequence). The CDR3 is CASSPLAVNTGELFF.

The chain links TRBV3-1 to TRBJ2-1. This CDR3 spans 13 amino acids. CDR1 LGHDT and CDR2 YNNKEL come from the germline V gene (reference sequence). The CDR3 reads CASSQPTLFEQFF.

The J gene is TRBJ2-6, the V gene TRBV7-8. CDR3 size: 13 residues. CDR1 is SGHVS, CDR2 FQNEAQ, per germline. CDR3: CASSSPGANVLTF. Full variable domain (outside the CDR3, taken from reference TRBV7-8 and TRBJ2-6): GAGVSQSPRYKVAKRGQDVALRCDPISGHVSLFWYQQALGQGPEFLTYFQNEAQLDKSGLPSDRFFAERPEGSVSTLKIQRTQQEDSAVYLCASSSPGANVLTFGAGSRLTVL.

This rearrangement joins TRBV18 to TRBJ2-7; as DNA is missing, the TRBD2 call by TCRdb cannot be tested. The CDR3 totals 16 residues. CDR1 is KGHSH and CDR2 is LQKENI in the germline V gene. CDR3 sequence reads: CASSDGIGGPLYEQYF.

The chain joins TRBV20-1 to TRBJ2-5; with no DNA, the TCRdb D assignment of TRBD1 cannot be verified. Germline V gene lookup returns CDR1 DFQATT and CDR2 SNEGSKA (reference sequence). The CDR3 totals 15 residues. CDR3 residues: CSAGPTGAKEGTQYF.

The rearrangement uses TRBV11-2 and TRBJ1-1; TCRdb's assignment of TRBD1 cannot be checked, as there is no DNA. The V gene's germline CDR1 is SGHAT and CDR2 FQNNGV. The CDR3 has 15 amino acids. The CDR3: CASSFQGPGNTEAFF. Complete variable domain (other parts from reference TRBV11-2 and TRBJ1-1): EAGVAQSPRYKIIEKRQSVAFWCNPISGHATLYWYQQILGQGPKLLIQFQNNGVVDDSQLPKDRFSAERLKGVDSTLKIQPAKLEDSAVYLCASSFQGPGNTEAFFGQGTRLTVV.

The CDR3 sequence is CASSGTSGRGGYQETQYF. The V call is TRBV12-3 or TRBV12-4, the J call TRBJ2-5; the TCRdb call, TRBD2, lacks DNA for checking. The CDR3 has 18 residues.

This chain joins TRBV4-1 and TRBJ1-1; without DNA, the TCRdb call of TRBD1 cannot be checked. In germline, CDR1 is MGHRA, CDR2 YSYEKL. The CDR3 covers 17 residues. The CDR3 loop reads CASSQRRRGPLNTEAFF.

The chain recombines TRBV20-1 with TRBJ2-1; the D gene TCRdb calls, TRBD2, cannot be checked with no DNA. The CDR3 contains 16 residues. Germline values: CDR1 DFQATT, CDR2 SNEGSKA (reference sequence). The CDR3 sequence is CSARTLWGLAGNEQFF.

This rearrangement joins TRBV6-5 to TRBJ2-7. The length of the CDR3 is 14 residues. Germline values: CDR1 MNHEY, CDR2 SVGAGI. CDR3 sequence reads: CASTDTGSSYEQYF.

The V and J genes are TRBV7-6 and TRBJ2-5. The germline V gene encodes CDR1 SGHVS and CDR2 FNYEAQ. The CDR3 totals 15 residues. The CDR3 reads CASSLSGWRQETQYF.

The chain carries TRBV15 and TRBJ2-1; the TRBD2 assignment by TCRdb is unverifiable without DNA. The CDR3 has 19 residues. The germline V gene has CDR1 LNHNV and CDR2 YYDKDF (reference sequence). CDR3 region: CATSKSNMIGSPSYNEQFF.

CDR3 sequence: CASSSLHRGGYTF. The chain couples TRBV11-2 to TRBJ1-2; TCRdb names TRBD1, which stays unverified in the absence of DNA. The germline CDR1 and CDR2 sequences are SGHAT and FQNNGV. The length of the CDR3 is 13 residues. Using reference TRBV11-2 and TRBJ1-2 for the parts outside the CDR3, the full variable domain is EAGVAQSPRYKIIEKRQSVAFWCNPISGHATLYWYQQILGQGPKLLIQFQNNGVVDDSQLPKDRFSAERLKGVDSTLKIQPAKLEDSAVYLCASSSLHRGGYTFGSGTRLTVV.

The chain recombines TRBV4-1 with TRBJ2-1. The CDR3 totals 13 residues. Germline loops: CDR1 MGHRA, CDR2 YSYEKL. CDR3 amino acids: CASSHPQAAEQFF.

V and J are TRBV25-1 and TRBJ2-7; TCRdb reports TRBD1, a call that lacks DNA to check it against. CDR1 is MGHDK and CDR2 is SYGVNS in the germline V gene. This CDR3 region has 18 residues. CDR3 in amino acids: CASSEYILPGQSTGEQYF.

The rearrangement joins TRBV15 to TRBJ2-7. The CDR3 totals 14 residues. Germline V gene data show CDR1 as LNHNV and CDR2 as YYDKDF (reference sequence). This CDR3 reads CATSRVSVTDEQYF.